Included here is one T cell receptor beta chain sequence, with context. Its antigen is unknown. The sample belongs to a study of CD8+CD57+ T cells in acquired aplastic anemia. Study-wide background: Across the sorted CD4+ and CD8+ cells, DNA amounts averaged approximately 3 ug. Study results and caveats: Almost 30 shared CD8+ CDR3s appeared highly expressed within patients' immunodominant clones. A significant difference in CD8+ Simpson's diversity between patients and controls was not found.

Template material for TCR beta VDJ and CDR3 profiling consisted of genomic DNA. Using its own MiXCR run on the reads, TCRdb lists one record per CDR3 protein. The sample records 210,000 or so distinct CDR3 sequences, 40% to 60% being singletons. In germline, CDR1 is SEHNR, CDR2 FQNEAQ (reference sequence). Losses at the gene ends were 6 bases for V and 3 bases for J; bases not matched to a gene: 16. The CDR3 runs to 18 residues. CD8+CD57+ cell expansion had been shown by flow cytometry in patients chosen for sequencing. The gene calls are TRBV7-9 and TRBJ1-5; 8 bases match TRBD1. Sequencing was done on a sample of sorted CD4+, CD8+, or CD8+CD57+ T cells (not recorded which) from PBMCs. This clonotype originated in a human donor with aplastic anemia. In DNA form, the CDR3 reads TGTGCCAGCAGTGTGGTTGACAGGGGACGAGGGGTCAATCAGCCCCAGCATTTT. This codes for CASSVVDRGRGVNQPQHF.